A single sample gave rise to the 3 T cell receptor beta chains below, sequenced in a study of cytomegalovirus exposure and HLA in healthy donors. PCR was performed using 60 Vbeta and 13 Jbeta primers. Assay: immunoSEQ multiplex PCR; the TCRdb copy retains only in-frame clones and omits some. The sample has under 200,000 clones, over 65% seen once. The sample comprised PBMCs. Receptors originate from a woman between 40 and 50 years old in good health and CMV-seropositive.

CDR3 DNA sequence: TGCAGCCACAGGGGTGAGACCGGGGAGCTGTTTTTT. Amino acids: CSHRGETGELFF. This chain joins TRBV29-1 and TRBJ2-2; 7 nucleotides line up with TRBD1. Germline loops: CDR1 SQVTM, CDR2 ANQGSEA. This CDR3 comprises 12 residues. J lost 5 bases, V lost 8 bases, and 5 bases had no gene match.

The table lists this clone with a count of one. The chain joins TRBV6-1 to TRBJ2-2; TRBD2 matches 11 bases. Germline V gene lookup returns CDR1 MNHNS and CDR2 SASEGT. This CDR3 is 14 amino acids long. Trimming removed 6 bases from V and 7 bases from J; junction bases left unmatched: 4. The CDR3 nucleotides read TGTGCCAGCAGGAGACTAGCGGGGAACGGGGAGCTGTTTTTT. Its translation is CASRRLAGNGELFF.

The chain employs TRBV12-5 and TRBJ2-3, with TRBD1 as a possible D gene (5 bases). CDR1 is LGHNT, CDR2 FRNRAP, per germline. Trimming pared 1 base from V and 4 bases from J, leaving 6 bases between. The CDR3 has 13 residues. The CDR3 sequence: CASGLARADTQYF. Written as DNA, the CDR3 is TGTGCTAGTGGTTTGGCCAGGGCAGATACGCAGTATTTT.